The clone carrying this T cell receptor (beta chain) was seen at least ten times. Antigen specificity is unknown. The CDR3 is 16 amino acids. Germline V gene lookup returns CDR1 SGHTA and CDR2 FQGNSA. V gave up 3 bases and J gave up 6 bases, with 20 bases separating them. The data are from a study of T cell repertoires in cytomegalovirus infection. Overall study context: Through public TCR beta signatures, both CMV infection and matching HLA type were indicated. General study points: Carriers of CMV plus the relevant HLA were identified by cumulative public TCR beta family frequency. Across the ex vivo response, the dominant clonotypes were HLA-C-restricted CMV-specific TCR beta clonotypes.

Via MiXCR, TCRdb re-called the reads, giving one row per CDR3 protein. The sample holds around 130,000 distinct CDR3 sequences, more than 20% seen once. The rearrangement links TRBV7-2 to TRBJ1-2, with D perhaps TRBD1 (5 bases). This TCR was recovered from a human donor in good health (CMV status not recorded). Some clones in this sample may be carry-over from other donors' samples. The sequencing sample was made of PBMCs, sequenced either directly or after in vitro stimulation (not recorded which). DNA of the CDR3: TGTGCCAGCAGCTTTCCCCGACGAGGGGAATTTGATGGCTACACCTTC. Amino acid sequence: CASSFPRRGEFDGYTF.